This TCR beta chain is from a study of cytomegalovirus exposure and HLA in healthy donors. This CDR3 has 15 amino acids. Germline-derived CDR1 and CDR2 are SGHRS and YFSETQ. Deletions cut 4 bases from V and 4 bases from J, with 17 bases between. On this clone itself: The antigen is not known.

General study findings and limits: According to an earlier analysis, most TCR beta V segments yielded productive rearrangements about 90% or about 30% of the time. Among the most significant clusters, several appeared linked to common viral pathogens in a later analysis.

60 Vbeta and 13 Jbeta primers were used in PCR. Libraries were prepared by immunoSEQ multiplex PCR; TCRdb keeps only in-frame clonotypes and omits some of them. Recorded for this sample: some 150,000 clones. The chain couples TRBV5-1 to TRBJ1-1, with a weak D call TRBD1 (5 bases). The sequenced material came from PBMCs. The origin of this receptor is a young woman in good health and CMV-seronegative. CDR3 protein: CASSLTQPGSTEAFF. DNA of the CDR3: TGCGCCAGCAGCCTTACGCAACCAGGGTCCACTGAAGCTTTCTTT.